This T cell receptor (beta chain) derives from a study of immune evolution from preneoplasia to lung adenocarcinoma. Sequencing was performed with immunoSEQ multiplex PCR; in TCRdb, only in-frame clones are kept and a portion is missing. The table lists fewer than 5,000 clones, 60% to 85% of them singletons. V was trimmed by 0 bases and J by 1 base, leaving 10 bases between them. The germline V gene encodes CDR1 GTSNPN and CDR2 SVGIG (reference sequence). The length of the CDR3 is 14 residues. As regards this clone: No antigen is known for it.

The study's findings and limits: Top clone frequencies peaked in normal lung, apparently declining through invasive adenocarcinoma.

The sequenced material came from FFPE invasive lung adenocarcinoma tissue. The gene calls are TRBV30 and TRBJ2-7, with D hard to call. This TCR came from a person between 35 and 60 years old with lung adenocarcinoma. Some clones in this sample may be carry-over from other donors' samples. As DNA, the CDR3 is TGTGCCTGGAGTGTAGCAGGTTATTCCTACGAGCAGTACTTC. Translating gives CAWSVAGYSYEQYF.